These 11 T cell receptor beta chains came from one sample sequenced in a study of OX40 agonist ivuxolimab in advanced cancers. Method: immunoSEQ multiplex PCR; TCRdb's copy keeps in-frame clones and lacks some. Here the sample spans about 92,000 clones, 84% being singletons. The source material was CD4+ or CD8+ T cells sorted from blood, sampled in a trial of the OX40 agonist ivuxolimab. The receptors come from an adult with an advanced solid tumor such as melanoma, head and neck, liver or kidney cancer.

The rearrangement uses TRBV5-6 and TRBJ2-1; 8 bases agree with TRBD2. V lost 3 bases and J lost 0; bases outside the gene matches: 11. Germline V gives CDR1 SGHDT, CDR2 YYEEEE. The CDR3 consists of 18 residues. CDR3: CASSSLGGGGFSYNEQFF. The DNA for the CDR3 is TGTGCCAGCAGCTCCCTGGGCGGCGGGGGGTTCTCCTACAATGAGCAGTTCTTC.

The rearrangement links TRBV7-2 to TRBJ1-2; a possible D gene is TRBD1 (6 bases). V was cut by 4 bases and J by 2 bases, with 11 bases left in between. CDR3 size: 14 residues. The germline gives CDR1 SGHTA, CDR2 FQGNSA. The CDR3 DNA follows: TGTGCCAGCAGCTATACCACAGGGAACTATGGCTACACCTTC. This gives the protein CASSYTTGNYGYTF. The whole variable domain, remainder taken from reference TRBV7-2 and TRBJ1-2, is GAGVSQSPSNKVTEKGKDVELRCDPISGHTALYWYRQSLGQGLEFLIYFQGNSAPDKSGLPSDRFSAERTGGSVSTLTIQRTQQEDSAVYLCASSYTTGNYGYTFGSGTRLTVV.

This clone was found a few times. This chain uses TRBV19 with TRBJ2-1; tentatively, D is TRBD2 (6 bases). CDR3 length: 15 amino acids. The germline V gene encodes CDR1 LNHDA and CDR2 SQIVND (reference sequence). Trimming stripped 3 bases from V and 0 bases from J, with 9 bases between. This chain's CDR3 is CASSMGGISYNEQFF. The CDR3 bases are TGTGCCAGTAGTATGGGCGGGATCTCCTACAATGAGCAGTTCTTC.

The CDR3 spells CASTPLGAGGRNTEAFF. For the CDR3, the DNA is TGTGCCAGCACCCCATTGGGGGCGGGTGGAAGGAACACTGAAGCTTTCTTT. The genes are TRBV5-6 and TRBJ1-1, with a weak D call TRBD1 (6 bases). The V and J ends lost 6 bases and 1 base respectively, with 22 bases between them. The CDR3 is 17 amino acids. Looked up from germline, CDR1 is SGHDT and CDR2 is YYEEEE.

V and J are TRBV27 and TRBJ2-5; D is perhaps TRBD1 or TRBD2 (5 bases each). CDR3 size: 14 residues. The germline gives CDR1 MNHEY, CDR2 SMNVEV (reference sequence). Between the trimmed V and J ends, which lost 7 bases and 10 bases, there was a span of 22 bases. CDR3 amino acids: CASTRDPRSGGQYF. The CDR3 DNA reads TGTGCCAGCACCCGGGACCCCCGTTCGGGCGGCCAGTACTTC.

V usage is TRBV12-5 and J usage is TRBJ2-7; 10 nucleotides align to TRBD1. Germline lookup yields CDR1 LGHNT and CDR2 FRNRAP. The J segment lost 3 bases and the V segment lost 6 bases, leaving 8 bases of the junction unmatched. This CDR3 is built from 15 residues. Written as DNA, the CDR3 is TGTGCTAGTGGCCTCACAGGGACAGGGGTCTACGAGCAGTACTTC. Protein product: CASGLTGTGVYEQYF.

This chain joins TRBV25-1 and TRBJ2-6, with 11 positions matching TRBD1. Germline V CDR1 and CDR2: MGHDK, SYGVNS. The CDR3 runs 17 residues. With V trimmed by 4 bases and J by 4 bases, 6 bases remained unmatched. CDR3 sequence (DNA): TGTGCCAGCAGTGGCGGACAGGGGGCGGCCGGGGCCAACGTCCTGACTTTC. It specifies CASSGGQGAAGANVLTF.

The rearrangement links TRBV20-1 to TRBJ2-5; D unresolved. The V end was cut by 5 bases, the J end by 4 bases, with 8 bases between. Germline V gene sequence: CDR1 DFQATT, CDR2 SNEGSKA (reference sequence). This CDR3 comprises 11 residues. The CDR3 DNA reads as TGCAGTGCTGCACAAGGAGAGACCCAGTACTTC. Its translation: CSAAQGETQYF.

J is TRBJ2-5 and V is TRBV5-1; D gene ambiguous. With 5 bases removed from V and 2 bases from J, the gap between germline ends came to 7 bases. There are 12 residues in the CDR3. Germline V lookup: CDR1 SGHRS, CDR2 YFSETQ. CDR3 bases: TGCGCCAGCAGTGGCGGTCAAGAGACCCAGTACTTC. This translates into CASSGGQETQYF.

The genes are TRBV4-1 and TRBJ1-5; D is uncertain. The CDR3 is 15 amino acids. The germline V and J ends were trimmed by 2 bases and 2 bases, with 10 bases remaining between them. Germline values: CDR1 MGHRA, CDR2 YSYEKL. The CDR3 DNA sequence: TGCGCCAGCAGCCAACGGGGAGACGGCAATCAGCCCCAGCATTTT. Its protein is CASSQRGDGNQPQHF.

The chain couples TRBV19 to TRBJ1-2; a possible D gene is TRBD1 (5 bases). V lost 5 bases, J lost 1 base, and 14 bases lay in between. Germline CDR1 LNHDA, CDR2 SQIVND (reference sequence). The CDR3 is made up of 15 amino acids. The CDR3 is CASSPGTEVNYGYTF. DNA of the CDR3: TGTGCCAGTAGTCCTGGGACGGAAGTTAACTATGGCTACACCTTC.